These 30 T cell receptor beta chains share one sample of origin, sequenced in a study of a mutant IDH1 vaccine in newly diagnosed glioma. The antigens these receptors bind are not known. TCRdb's table, derived via immunoSEQ multiplex PCR, lists solely in-frame clones and lacks some. The sample has tens of thousands of clones; 85% to 90% are singletons. Documented time point: week 5, during vaccination. Each vaccine dose was 300 ug of mutant IDH1 20-mer peptide, with topical imiquimod. The sample in question was PBMCs, obtained from a glioma patient whose treatment included an IDH1 peptide vaccine. These receptor sequences come from a middle-aged woman with glioma.

J is TRBJ2-2 and V is TRBV5-1, with 11 positions matching TRBD2. V trimming: 8 bases; J trimming: 5 bases; junction bases outside the gene matches: 8. The CDR3 covers 15 residues. Germline lookup yields CDR1 SGHRS and CDR2 YFSETQ. The CDR3 here is CASRLAGFRTGELFF. The CDR3 DNA follows: TGCGCCAGTAGACTAGCGGGATTCAGGACCGGGGAGCTGTTTTTT.

The rearrangement uses TRBV30 and TRBJ1-1; D remains ambiguous. Trimming removed 2 bases from V and 1 base from J, with 8 bases in between. The length of the CDR3 is 13 residues. Germline V gives CDR1 GTSNPN, CDR2 SVGIG (reference sequence). As DNA, the CDR3 is TGTGCCTGGAGTATGTGGTCGAACACTGAAGCTTTCTTT. It translates to CAWSMWSNTEAFF.

The rearrangement links TRBV4-3 to TRBJ1-4; 7 bases line up with TRBD1. Germline loops: CDR1 LGHNA, CDR2 YSLEER. The CDR3 loop spans 16 amino acids. V lost 0 bases, J lost 0 bases, and 1 base stayed unmatched. CDR3 loop: CASSQEGGATNEKLFF. Written as DNA, the CDR3 is TGCGCCAGCAGCCAAGAAGGGGGCGCAACTAATGAAAAACTGTTTTTT.

The chain combines TRBV5-1 with TRBJ2-1, with D possibly TRBD1 on 6 matching bases. The length of the CDR3 is 13 residues. Germline V gene lookup returns CDR1 SGHRS and CDR2 YFSETQ. Trimming shortened V by 4 bases and J by 5 bases, and 10 bases separated the two germline ends. As DNA, the CDR3 is TGCGCCAGCAGCAGGGACACACACAATGAGCAGTTCTTC. Its protein product is CASSRDTHNEQFF.

This chain links TRBV7-2 with TRBJ2-7; D unresolved. CDR3 length equals 12 residues. Germline V CDR1 and CDR2: SGHTA, FQGNSA. Trimming stripped 1 base from V and 6 bases from J, with 7 bases between. The CDR3 loop reads CASSLDLGEQYF. The CDR3 DNA reads TGTGCCAGCAGCTTAGACCTTGGCGAGCAGTACTTC.

This chain's CDR3 is CASNYAGQRAEAFF. CDR3 DNA sequence: TGTGCCAGTAATTATGCCGGGCAGCGGGCTGAAGCTTTCTTT. V usage is TRBV19 and J usage is TRBJ1-1; D is uncertain. Germline V CDR1 and CDR2: LNHDA, SQIVND (reference sequence). V shed 7 bases and J shed 6 bases, with 18 bases lying between them. This CDR3 region has 14 residues.

The chain combines TRBV15 with TRBJ1-2, with a possible D match to TRBD1 (6 bases). This CDR3 region has 18 residues. CDR1 and CDR2 from the germline V gene are LNHNV and YYDKDF (reference sequence). Trimming stripped 0 bases from V and 1 base from J, with 18 bases between. CDR3 sequence: CATSREVDRLSGNYGYTF. DNA for the CDR3: TGTGCCACCAGCAGAGAGGTGGACAGACTTTCCGGTAACTATGGCTACACCTTC.

This clone was observed a handful of times. The chain couples TRBV10-3 to TRBJ1-2; 7 bases map to TRBD1. The ends lost 6 bases at V and 8 bases at J; junction bases unmatched: 15. The CDR3 sequence is 15 residues long. Germline loops: CDR1 ENHRY, CDR2 SYGVKD. CDR3 coding DNA: TGTGCCATCAGCGAGAACAGCGTAGGGACAGAGGGCTACACCTTC. Protein product: CAISENSVGTEGYTF.

The gene calls are TRBV5-8 and TRBJ1-5; D not certain. Trimming removed 1 base from V and 1 base from J, with 9 bases in between. The CDR3 has 15 residues. Germline CDR1 is SGHTS and CDR2 is YDEGEE. The CDR3 DNA reads TGTGCCAGCAGCTTGTGGCAGACCAGCAATCAGCCCCAGCATTTT. This sequence encodes CASSLWQTSNQPQHF. Full variable domain (rest looked up from reference TRBV5-8 and TRBJ1-5): EAGVTQSPTHLIKTRGQQATLRCSPISGHTSVYWYQQALGLGLQFLLWYDEGEERNRGNFPPRFSGRQFPNYSSELNVNALELEDSALYLCASSLWQTSNQPQHFGDGTRLSIL.

The rearrangement joins TRBV5-1 to TRBJ2-3; TRBD2 matches at 10 bases. The V gene end was trimmed by 1 base and the J gene end by 5 bases; junction bases not matched to a gene: 10. The germline V gene has CDR1 SGHRS and CDR2 YFSETQ. The CDR3 consists of 17 residues. CDR3: CASSLMSLASGGDTQYF. DNA of the CDR3: TGCGCCAGCAGCTTGATGTCCTTGGCTAGCGGGGGAGATACGCAGTATTTT.

The gene calls are TRBV5-4 and TRBJ1-6, with D tentatively TRBD1 (6 bases). The CDR3 runs to 17 residues. Germline V gene lookup returns CDR1 SGHNT and CDR2 YYREEE (reference sequence). V dropped 3 bases and J dropped 0 bases, with 13 bases sitting between them. In nucleotides, the CDR3 is TGTGCCAGCAGCTCTCGGACAGTGGGCTCCTATAATTCACCCCTCCACTTT. Amino acids: CASSSRTVGSYNSPLHF.

This chain uses TRBV19 with TRBJ1-4, with D hard to call. The V end lost 5 bases, the J end lost 7 bases, and 8 bases lay between the germline ends. Germline V gives CDR1 LNHDA, CDR2 SQIVND (reference sequence). The CDR3 contains 12 residues. The CDR3 DNA reads TGTGCCAGTAGTTGGTCAGGTGAAAAACTGTTTTTT. Protein product: CASSWSGEKLFF.

V and J are TRBV5-1 and TRBJ1-1; the D gene is possibly TRBD1 (6 bases). V lost 1 base and J 2 bases, leaving 9 bases between the germline ends. Germline CDR1 and CDR2: SGHRS and YFSETQ. This CDR3 spans 14 amino acids. CDR3 coding DNA: TGCGCCAGCAGCTTGCAACAGGGAAACACTGAAGCTTTCTTT. Translating gives CASSLQQGNTEAFF.

The gene calls are TRBV9 and TRBJ2-7; the D gene could be TRBD1 or TRBD2 (5 bases each). Germline loops: CDR1 SGDLS, CDR2 YYNGEE. V was cut by 3 bases and J by 3 bases, with 7 bases left in between. The CDR3 has 12 amino acids. CDR3 DNA: TGTGCCAGCAGCGGGGACGGCTACGAGCAGTACTTC. Its translation is CASSGDGYEQYF.

The genes are TRBV19 and TRBJ2-3; D may be TRBD2 (5 bases). CDR3 size: 15 residues. The germline gives CDR1 LNHDA, CDR2 SQIVND (reference sequence). Trimming cost V 5 bases and J 4 bases, with 16 bases left between them. CDR3 coding DNA: TGTGCCAGTAGTGCTAGCAAAACGGTCCCAGATACGCAGTATTTT. Translation: CASSASKTVPDTQYF.

The chain links TRBV7-6 to TRBJ1-5; 9 nucleotides line up with TRBD1. The germline V gene has CDR1 SGHVS and CDR2 FNYEAQ. The CDR3 is 16 amino acids. V was clipped by 2 bases and J by 4 bases; unmatched bases: 6. The CDR3 reads CASSLYGQGTNQPQHF. For the CDR3, the DNA is TGTGCCAGCAGCTTATATGGACAGGGGACGAATCAGCCCCAGCATTTT.

CDR3 DNA sequence: TGTGCCAGCAGTTTAGCCGGATATCGGCCCCAGCATTTT. This codes for CASSLAGYRPQHF. The chain has TRBV28 and TRBJ1-5; D uncertain. The V end was cut by 2 bases, the J end by 9 bases, with 11 bases between. In germline, CDR1 is MDHEN, CDR2 SYDVKM. This CDR3 region has 13 residues.

This clone was recorded once. The chain is built from TRBV30 and TRBJ2-1; possibly TRBD2 for D (5 bases). From germline, CDR1 is GTSNPN and CDR2 SVGIG (reference sequence). V lost 0 bases and J lost 2, with 11 bases in between. This CDR3 is built from 15 residues. CDR3 protein: CAWSVGFSAYNEQFF. The CDR3 DNA reads as TGTGCCTGGAGTGTGGGATTTAGCGCCTACAATGAGCAGTTCTTC. The full variable domain, in which reference TRBV30 and TRBJ2-1 provide the parts outside the CDR3, is SQTIHQWPATLVQPVGSPLSLECTVEGTSNPNLYWYRQAAGRGLQLLFYSVGIGQISSEVPQNLSASRPQDRQFILSSKKLLLSDSGFYLCAWSVGFSAYNEQFFGPGTRLTVL.

The gene calls are TRBV2 and TRBJ1-2; 9 nucleotides line up with TRBD1. The junction had 12 bases not matched to a gene; V was cut back by 10 bases and J by 0 bases. This CDR3 spans 16 amino acids. Germline CDR1 SNHLY, CDR2 FYNNEI. Written as DNA, the CDR3 is TGTGCCACCCAATCGGGACAGGGTGTAACTAACTATGGCTACACCTTC. Translation: CATQSGQGVTNYGYTF. Supplemented by reference TRBV2 and TRBJ1-2, the full variable domain reads EPEVTQTPSHQVTQMGQEVILRCVPISNHLYFYWYRQILGQKVEFLVSFYNNEISEKSEIFDDQFSVERPDGSNFTLKIRSTKLEDSAMYFCATQSGQGVTNYGYTFGSGTRLTVV.

CDR3 sequence: CASSLFSREGDEQYF. CDR3 coding DNA: TGTGCCAGCAGCCTGTTTTCGAGGGAAGGGGACGAGCAGTACTTC. V and J are TRBV5-4 and TRBJ2-7; either TRBD1 or TRBD2 may supply D (5 bases each). CDR3 length: 15 residues. V lost 4 bases, J lost 5 bases, and 19 bases lay in between. Germline CDR1 reads SGHNT; CDR2 reads YYREEE (reference sequence). The complete variable domain, with remaining parts taken from reference TRBV5-4 and TRBJ2-7, reads ETGVTQSPTHLIKTRGQQVTLRCSSQSGHNTVSWYQQALGQGPQFIFQYYREEENGRGNFPPRFSGLQFPNYSSELNVNALELDDSALYLCASSLFSREGDEQYFGPGTRLTVT.

The J gene is TRBJ1-2, the V gene TRBV18; D is ambiguous. With 3 bases removed from V and 3 bases from J, the gap between germline ends came to 8 bases. The CDR3 length is 13 residues. In germline, CDR1 is KGHSH, CDR2 LQKENI. CDR3: CASSPGRDYGYTF. As DNA, the CDR3 is TGTGCCAGCTCACCTGGACGGGACTATGGCTACACCTTC. Complete variable domain (other parts from reference TRBV18 and TRBJ1-2): NAGVMQNPRHLVRRRGQEARLRCSPMKGHSHVYWYRQLPEEGLKFMVYLQKENIIDESGMPKERFSAEFPKEGPSILRIQQVVRGDSAAYFCASSPGRDYGYTFGSGTRLTVV.

This clone appeared a few times. V and J are TRBV27 and TRBJ1-1; D ambiguous. V was pared by 3 bases and J by 6 bases, with 11 bases between. Germline V CDR1 and CDR2: MNHEY, SMNVEV (reference sequence). The CDR3 loop spans 13 amino acids. The CDR3 DNA reads TGTGCCAGCAGTTTCAAAGAACACTCTGAAGCTTTCTTT. This encodes CASSFKEHSEAFF.

This clone has more than one count but fewer than ten. The chain carries TRBV29-1 and TRBJ1-1, with D unclear. V was shortened by 1 base and J by 1 base, with 4 bases between the two germline ends. The CDR3 has 12 amino acids. Germline CDR1 reads SQVTM; CDR2 reads ANQGSEA. The CDR3: CSVEAQNTEAFF. The CDR3 nucleotides read TGCAGCGTTGAAGCCCAGAACACTGAAGCTTTCTTT.

This chain uses TRBV5-4 with TRBJ2-7, with D perhaps given as TRBD1 or TRBD2 (6 bases each). V was pared by 2 bases and J by 0 bases, with 12 bases between. The CDR3 length is 15 residues. Germline V lookup: CDR1 SGHNT, CDR2 YYREEE (reference sequence). As DNA, the CDR3 is TGTGCCAGCAGCTTAGTCGGGGGCAGCTCCTACGAGCAGTACTTC. Its protein is CASSLVGGSSYEQYF.

The chain is built from TRBV6-4 and TRBJ2-1; tentative D call: TRBD2 (5 bases). The CDR3 runs 16 residues. V lost 3 bases and J lost 2, with 14 bases in between. Per the germline V gene, CDR1 is MRHNA and CDR2 is SNTAGT. DNA for the CDR3: TGTGCCAGCAGTGAAGAACTAGGCGGAGCCTACAATGAGCAGTTCTTC. Translated: CASSEELGGAYNEQFF.

The CDR3 region is CASRGDISSYNSPLHF. Here the CDR3 DNA reads TGTGCCAGCAGGGGGGACATCAGCTCCTATAATTCACCCCTCCACTTT. This sequence joins TRBV7-9 and TRBJ1-6, with D possibly being TRBD1 (6 bases). The V end was cut by 6 bases, the J end by 0 bases, with 12 bases between. This CDR3 has 16 amino acids. From germline, CDR1 is SEHNR and CDR2 FQNEAQ (reference sequence).

This chain links TRBV6-1 with TRBJ1-1; D gene uncertain. The germline V gene has CDR1 MNHNS and CDR2 SASEGT. The CDR3 has 14 amino acids. Trimming left V 3 bases short and J 2 bases short, with 10 bases between. The CDR3 reads CASSDWSDNTEAFF. Written as DNA, the CDR3 is TGTGCCAGCAGTGATTGGTCGGACAACACTGAAGCTTTCTTT.

The rearrangement joins TRBV5-6 to TRBJ2-1; TRBD2 agrees at 10 bases. V shed 4 bases, J shed 2 bases, and the junction held 3 bases outside the gene matches. The CDR3 totals 15 residues. CDR1 SGHDT and CDR2 YYEEEE come from the germline V gene. CDR3 protein: CASSRSGGPYNEQFF. In nucleotides, the CDR3 is TGTGCCAGCAGCCGTAGCGGGGGGCCCTACAATGAGCAGTTCTTC.

This chain joins TRBV6-1 and TRBJ2-1; D might be TRBD2 (7 bases). CDR3 length: 18 residues. Trimming removed 1 base from V and 10 bases from J, with 26 bases in between. The V gene's germline CDR1 is MNHNS and CDR2 SASEGT. The CDR3 bases are TGTGCCAGCAGTGAAGGGTTGAGGTCGGGGGGCCGACTACGGGAGCAGTTCTTC. Translation gives CASSEGLRSGGRLREQFF.

V is TRBV2 and J is TRBJ2-7; no reliable D call. V dropped 5 bases and J dropped 5 bases, with 10 bases sitting between them. The CDR3 length is 12 residues. Looked up from germline, CDR1 is SNHLY and CDR2 is FYNNEI. The CDR3 DNA reads TGTGCCAGCAGTCAAAGTGGGAACGAGCAGTACTTC. This sequence encodes CASSQSGNEQYF.